This T cell receptor (beta chain) was recorded in a study of shared clonotypes between healthy human individuals. CDR1 and CDR2 (germline): SGHAT, FQNNGV. The V and J ends lost 6 bases and 0 bases, in that order; junction bases with no gene match: 4. The CDR3 sequence is 15 residues long. Assay used: immunoSEQ multiplex PCR; TCRdb lists only in-frame clones, some missing. Seen here are about half a million clones, around 80% observed once, and the top ten hold less than 15%. This chain uses TRBV11-2 with TRBJ2-7; 11 bases map to TRBD2. This clonotype was sampled from a woman aged 40 to 49 in good health. Some clones in this sample may be carry-over from other donors' samples. Sequencing was done on a sample of PBMCs. The CDR3 DNA sequence: TGTGCCAGCAGGTCCGGACTAGCGGGCTCCTACGAGCAGTACTTC. Translated, it gives CASRSGLAGSYEQYF.